This is a list of T cell receptor beta chains from one sample in a study of blood T cells in healthy people across ages. From the 5' RACE reads, TCRdb called clonotypes with MiXCR, one entry per CDR3 protein. The repertoire holds around 990,000 distinct CDR3 sequences, with less than 25% as singletons. This sample was also put to use in a study of T cells of mothers and their children.

The sample was blood. The receptors stem from a girl aged 2-15 years in good health. Each CDR3 is given with its conserved first and last residue. A D gene is named only where the DNA matches it firmly. Some rows have no size entry. The others give once, few or many, or a class for an expanded clone.

size	J	D	V	CDR3	DNA
many	TRBJ1-4	-	TRBV12-3/TRBV12-4	CASSFVYGEKLFF	TGTGCCAGCAGTTTCGTTTATGGTGAAAAACTGTTTTTT
-	TRBJ2-7	-	TRBV28	CASTDPRSLLSHEQYF	TGTGCCAGCACCGATCCCAGGAGTCTGCTCTCCCACGAGCAGTACTTC
-	TRBJ2-7	TRBD1	TRBV12-3/TRBV12-4	CASRGDSNPYEQYF	TGTGCCAGCAGGGGGGACAGTAACCCCTACGAGCAGTACTTC
few	TRBJ2-2	TRBD2	TRBV5-5	CASSTTSGRNTGELFF	TGTGCCAGCAGCACAACTAGCGGGAGGAACACCGGGGAGCTGTTTTTT
-	TRBJ2-1	TRBD2	TRBV6-5	CASSYTGLAGGAYNEQFF	TGTGCCAGCAGTTACACCGGGCTCGCGGGAGGGGCCTACAATGAGCAGTTCTTC
-	TRBJ1-5	-	TRBV4-1	CASSQVEGTQPQHF	TGCGCCAGCAGCCAAGTAGAGGGTACTCAGCCCCAGCATTTT
few	TRBJ1-2	-	TRBV7-2	CASSLEGAHTVGYTF	TGTGCCAGCAGCTTAGAAGGGGCACATACAGTTGGCTACACCTTC
few	TRBJ2-3	-	TRBV5-1	CASSRASSPDTQYF	TGCGCCAGCAGCAGAGCCTCCAGTCCAGATACGCAGTATTTT
-	TRBJ2-4	-	TRBV3-1	CASSRSSRITRGAKNIQYF	TGTGCCAGCAGCCGATCATCACGGATAACCCGGGGGGCCAAAAACATTCAGTACTTC
-	TRBJ2-7	TRBD1	TRBV6-6	CASSYFGTVNSYEQYF	TGTGCCAGCAGTTACTTTGGGACAGTCAATTCCTACGAGCAGTACTTC
-	TRBJ2-3	-	TRBV9	CASSAMPEDTQYF	TGTGCCAGCAGCGCTATGCCTGAGGATACGCAGTATTTT
-	TRBJ2-1	-	TRBV11-2	CASSLVSGAPKQFF	TGTGCCAGCAGCTTAGTATCCGGGGCCCCCAAGCAGTTCTTC
few	TRBJ2-1	TRBD2	TRBV10-3	CATTPGLGRDNEQFF	TGTGCCACTACCCCGGGACTAGGGAGGGACAATGAGCAGTTCTTC
many	TRBJ2-1	TRBD2	TRBV11-2	CASSLGWGGDEQFF	TGTGCCAGCAGCTTAGGGTGGGGGGGGGATGAGCAGTTCTTC
-	TRBJ1-5	-	TRBV5-1	CASSLGPGGPQHF	TGCGCCAGCAGCTTGGGTCCGGGGGGGCCCCAGCATTTT
-	TRBJ1-1	-	TRBV6-2/TRBV6-3	CASNGGQWEQAFF	TGTGCCAGCAACGGAGGACAGTGGGAGCAGGCTTTCTTT
-	TRBJ2-3	TRBD1	TRBV7-6	CASSTTGLSHTDTQYF	TGTGCCAGCAGCACGACAGGGTTGTCACACACAGATACGCAGTATTTT
few	TRBJ1-2	TRBD1	TRBV7-2	CASSLEQGGGGYTF	TGTGCCAGCAGCTTAGAACAGGGGGGAGGAGGCTACACCTTC
-	TRBJ2-5	-	TRBV29-1	CSVYRALSETQYF	TGCAGCGTTTATAGGGCATTGTCCGAGACCCAGTACTTC
-	TRBJ1-2	TRBD1	TRBV29-1	CSVLSMGRGLSAPNYGYTF	TGCAGCGTCCTTTCGATGGGCAGGGGGCTAAGTGCCCCTAACTATGGCTACACCTTC
-	TRBJ2-2	TRBD2	TRBV7-9	CASSSPGLKPGELFF	TGTGCCAGCAGCAGCCCGGGACTAAAGCCCGGGGAGCTGTTTTTT
many	TRBJ1-1	-	TRBV9	CASSEQGTEAFF	TGTGCCAGCAGCGAACAGGGAACCGAAGCTTTCTTT
few	TRBJ2-7	TRBD2	TRBV10-2	CASRGGGAYEQYF	TGCGCCAGCAGGGGCGGGGGGGCCTACGAGCAGTACTTC
-	TRBJ2-3	TRBD2	TRBV29-1	CSVVWTSEISTDTQYF	TGCAGCGTTGTTTGGACTAGCGAAATTTCCACAGATACGCAGTATTTT
-	TRBJ1-4	-	TRBV6-1	CASSPLFGEPSGEKLFF	TGTGCCAGCAGTCCCCTATTTGGGGAGCCCTCGGGAGAAAAACTGTTTTTT
few	TRBJ2-5	-	TRBV10-3	CAISEISTVQETQYF	TGTGCCATCAGTGAGATTAGCACGGTACAAGAGACCCAGTACTTC
-	TRBJ1-5	-	TRBV13	CASRDGGYTDTQHF	TGTGCCAGCAGGGATGGGGGTTACACAGATACGCAGCATTTT
once	TRBJ2-5	TRBD2	TRBV20-1	CSARDILLAGGRETQYF	TGCAGTGCTAGAGATATACTCCTAGCGGGGGGGCGTGAGACCCAGTACTTC
-	TRBJ1-1	-	TRBV7-9	CASSPGGGRQAFF	TGTGCCAGCAGCCCCGGGGGGGGGCGCCAGGCTTTCTTT
few	TRBJ1-3	TRBD1	TRBV9	CASSLRDRLSSSGNTIYF	TGTGCCAGCAGCCTCCGGGACAGGCTATCTAGCTCTGGAAACACCATATATTTT
few	TRBJ2-6	-	TRBV5-1	CASSETRANVLTF	TGCGCCAGCTCTGAGACGAGGGCCAACGTCCTGACTTTC
-	TRBJ2-1	-	TRBV29-1	CSVEPERWNEQFF	TGCAGCGTTGAGCCGGAGCGGTGGAATGAGCAGTTCTTC
many	TRBJ2-1	TRBD2	TRBV7-3	CASSLGAGGSYNEQFF	TGTGCCAGCAGCCTGGGCGCGGGGGGTTCCTACAATGAGCAGTTCTTC
few	TRBJ1-4	-	TRBV20-1	CSAWVSGATNEKLFF	TGCAGTGCTTGGGTATCGGGGGCAACTAATGAAAAACTGTTTTTT
few	TRBJ1-6	-	TRBV4-1	CASSQLGTRGYSPLHF	TGCGCCAGCAGCCAACTAGGGACACGGGGGTACTCACCCCTCCACTTT
few	TRBJ1-3	-	TRBV4-1	CASSPVGRSTIYF	TGCGCCAGCAGCCCGGTGGGGCGAAGCACCATATATTTT
-	TRBJ2-5	-	TRBV12-3/TRBV12-4	CASSSQGVETQYF	TGTGCCAGCAGTTCCCAGGGTGTGGAGACCCAGTACTTC
few	TRBJ1-1	-	TRBV6-1	CASRRERETEAFF	TGTGCCAGCAGGCGCGAAAGGGAAACTGAAGCTTTCTTT
few	TRBJ2-1	TRBD1	TRBV12-3/TRBV12-4	CASSLTTLGTGGNEQFF	TGTGCCAGCAGTTTAACGACTCTCGGGACAGGGGGCAATGAGCAGTTCTTC
-	TRBJ2-5	-	TRBV4-2	CASSQEQGWEETQYF	TGTGCCAGCAGCCAAGAACAGGGTTGGGAAGAGACCCAGTACTTC
-	TRBJ2-5	TRBD2	TRBV10-3	CAISEMLAGDAETQYF	TGTGCCATCAGTGAGATGCTAGCGGGAGATGCGGAGACCCAGTACTTC
few	TRBJ1-2	TRBD1	TRBV28	CASSLPGQGYYGYTF	TGTGCCAGCAGTTTGCCGGGACAGGGGTACTATGGCTACACCTTC
many	TRBJ2-7	TRBD2	TRBV7-2	CASSFGGSSYEQYF	TGTGCCAGCAGCTTTGGCGGGAGTTCTTACGAGCAGTACTTC
-	TRBJ1-2	-	TRBV13	CASSLTLRGYYGYTF	TGTGCCAGCAGCTTAACTCTCCGGGGTTATTATGGCTACACCTTC
-	TRBJ2-3	-	TRBV7-2	CASSLSSLEDTQYF	TGTGCCAGCAGCTTAAGTAGCTTAGAAGATACGCAGTATTTT
-	TRBJ2-3	-	TRBV11-3	CASSSPPGVTQYF	TGTGCCAGCAGCTCACCGCCAGGGGTGACGCAGTATTTT
few	TRBJ2-5	-	TRBV6-6	CASIRTLGETQYF	TGTGCCAGCATCCGGACCCTGGGGGAGACCCAGTACTTC
many	TRBJ2-1	-	TRBV5-1	CASSLGLAVNEQFF	TGCGCCAGCAGCTTGGGACTGGCCGTCAATGAGCAGTTCTTC
-	TRBJ2-1	TRBD2	TRBV6-2/TRBV6-3	CASRSGGMRNEQFF	TGTGCCAGCAGGAGCGGGGGAATGAGAAATGAGCAGTTCTTC
-	TRBJ2-5	TRBD1	TRBV7-7	CASSFGQGQGETQYF	TGTGCTAGCAGCTTCGGACAGGGGCAGGGGGAGACCCAGTACTTC
few	TRBJ2-2	TRBD2	TRBV2	CASSEPGRAGELFF	TGTGCCAGCAGTGAACCTGGGAGGGCCGGGGAGCTGTTTTTT